Sequencing of this TCR beta chain was carried out in a study of blood T cell repertoires in COVID-19. Across the study: There were acute and convalescent COVID-19 samples, and they came from the United States, Italy and Spain. In each case, the material was cDNA or gDNA derived from T cells, B-cell-depleted T cells, or PBMCs.

In the authors' methods: The assay estimated nucleated cells by amplifying reference gene primers. Assay used: immunoSEQ multiplex PCR; TCRdb lists only in-frame clones, some missing. That table is the source of V, J and clone size, and D and trimming were worked out from the DNA. The sample comprises roughly 92,000 clones, roughly 84% of which are singletons, and roughly a third rests with the top ten. This receptor was taken from a woman aged 80 or older with active or convalescent COVID-19. Sequencing used peripheral blood.

The CDR3 spells CASYWAASGNYEQFF. The CDR3 bases are TGTGCCAGCTATTGGGCGGCTAGCGGGAACTATGAGCAGTTCTTC. The chain couples TRBV6-8 to TRBJ2-1; 9 nucleotides match TRBD2. V gave up 8 bases and J gave up 8 bases; unmatched junction bases: 13. Germline loops: CDR1 MNHGY, CDR2 SAAAGT. There are 15 residues in the CDR3.